These T cell receptor beta chains were read from a single sample in a study of early T cells in non-severe SARS-CoV-2 infection. TCRdb redid the calling of the 5' RACE reads with MiXCR, one entry per CDR3 protein. The table shows over 35,000 distinct CDR3 sequences, with about 5.9% occurring only once. The material was whole blood, obtained at baseline. The source of these receptors is an adult who was a healthcare worker with PCR-confirmed SARS-CoV-2 infection or an uninfected control (not recorded which). CDR3s include the opening cysteine and the closing phenylalanine or tryptophan. Fields, in order: clone size, V gene, J gene, D gene, CDR3 protein, CDR3 DNA. The D gene is left open where the match is weak. Only part of the rows carry a size: once, few, many, or a class if the clone is expanded.

-,TRBV7-3,TRBJ2-7,-,CASTLFGSSRF,TGTGCCAGCACCCTCTTTGGGTCCTCCCGGTTC
few,TRBV7-2,TRBJ2-5,-,CASSQDTETQYF,TGTGCCAGCAGCCAGGACACAGAGACCCAGTACTTC
many,TRBV5-6,TRBJ1-1,TRBD1,CASSANRGHAFF,TGTGCCAGCAGCGCAAACAGGGGGCATGCTTTCTTT
many,TRBV19,TRBJ2-1,TRBD1,CASRSGGNEQFF,TGTGCCAGTAGATCAGGGGGCAATGAGCAGTTCTTC
few,TRBV9,TRBJ1-2,-,CASSVEVRSADGYTF,TGTGCCAGCAGCGTAGAAGTTCGATCGGCTGATGGCTACACCTTC
-,TRBV3-1,TRBJ2-2,-,CASSQVLANTGELFF,TGTGCCAGCAGCCAAGTTTTGGCGAACACCGGGGAGCTGTTTTTT
-,TRBV6-5,TRBJ2-1,TRBD1,CASSYDRGRNEQFF,TGTGCCAGCAGTTACGACAGGGGGCGAAATGAGCAGTTCTTC
many,TRBV6-6,TRBJ1-4,-,CASSYDRPTTNEKLFF,TGTGCCAGCAGTTATGACAGGCCTACAACTAATGAAAAACTGTTTTTT
many,TRBV7-6,TRBJ1-3,-,CASSLVGRGLTDTIYF,TGTGCCAGCAGCTTAGTAGGTCGGGGACTTACGGACACCATATATTTT
few,TRBV14,TRBJ2-3,-,CASSQVFGVGTDTQYF,TGTGCCAGCAGCCAAGTATTTGGGGTAGGCACAGATACGCAGTATTTT
many,TRBV5-6,TRBJ2-5,TRBD1,CASSLNQGQPTQETQYF,TGTGCCAGCAGCTTAAACCAGGGACAGCCGACTCAAGAGACCCAGTACTTC
many,TRBV27,TRBJ2-7,-,CASSFEQYF,TGTGCCAGCAGTTTCGAGCAGTACTTC
many,TRBV7-9,TRBJ1-1,-,CASSSSGVSTEAFF,TGTGCCAGCAGCTCCTCAGGGGTTTCCACTGAAGCTTTCTTT
few,TRBV18,TRBJ1-2,-,CASSPGRAQGDGYTF,TGTGCCAGCTCACCCGGGAGGGCGCAGGGCGATGGCTACACCTTC
-,TRBV7-6,TRBJ2-5,TRBD1,CASSLRIKTGGGETQYF,TGTGCCAGCAGCCTCAGAATTAAAACAGGGGGCGGAGAGACCCAGTACTTC
few,TRBV5-6,TRBJ2-1,-,CASSLVIPRETVSYNEQFF,TGTGCCAGCAGCTTGGTTATCCCTCGTGAGACAGTCTCCTACAATGAGCAGTTCTTC
-,TRBV27,TRBJ1-2,-,CASSLAGQNYGYTF,TGTGCCAGCAGTTTAGCAGGACAAAACTATGGCTACACCTTC
many,TRBV3-1,TRBJ2-7,TRBD2,CASSPAWGLLYEQYF,TGTGCCAGCAGCCCAGCCTGGGGACTACTCTACGAGCAGTACTTC
-,TRBV4-1,TRBJ2-5,-,CASSQGVGGNQETQYF,TGCGCCAGCAGCCAAGGGGTTGGCGGAAACCAAGAGACCCAGTACTTC
many,TRBV9,TRBJ1-4,TRBD1,CASSRGGATNEKLFF,TGTGCCAGCAGCAGAGGGGGCGCGACTAATGAAAAACTGTTTTTT
many,TRBV6-1,TRBJ2-7,-,CASSEQETYEQYF,TGTGCCAGCAGCGAACAGGAGACCTACGAGCAGTACTTC
many,TRBV27,TRBJ2-4,-,CASSLSGGAKNIQYF,TGTGCCAGCAGTTTATCAGGGGGGGCCAAAAACATTCAGTACTTC
many,TRBV7-6,TRBJ1-1,TRBD1,CASSFGTGSEAFF,TGTGCCAGCAGCTTTGGGACAGGGTCTGAAGCTTTCTTT
many,TRBV12-3/TRBV12-4,TRBJ2-3,TRBD2,CASSFPGGGGTDTQYF,TGTGCCAGCAGTTTCCCCGGGGGGGGCGGCACAGATACGCAGTATTTT
many,TRBV12-3/TRBV12-4,TRBJ2-2,-,CASSLGLGQGIGELFF,TGTGCCAGCAGTTTAGGCCTGGGGCAGGGGATCGGGGAGCTGTTTTTT